This T cell receptor beta chain appears in the sequencing data of a study of regulatory T cells in long-lasting Graves disease. Notes on the study in general: No thyroid tissue was studied; the work used peripheral blood only.

This clonotype showed up many times. Its target is unknown. Arm-PCR of CDR3 regions and iRepertoire HTBI primers were the basis on which TCR beta libraries were built. From the multiplex PCR reads, TCRdb called clonotypes with MiXCR, one entry per CDR3 protein. The sample holds roughly 510,000 distinct CDR3 sequences, roughly 15% seen once. Documented time point: newly diagnosed GD, antithyroid drugs for less than 3 months. Extracted PBMC RNA gave rise to the TCR library. Staff took around 9 milliliters of peripheral blood and put it into EDTA tubes. The same specimen was also included in a second study, on T cells in Graves' hyperthyroidism and ophthalmopathy. That report adds: HTBI primers drove first-round RT-PCR of the TCR CDR3.

Sequences were derived from peripheral blood mononuclear cells (PBMCs), sampled at new diagnosis, from a patient treated with antithyroid drugs. The TCR was taken from a man aged 18 to 29 with Graves disease.

CDR3 nucleotide sequence: TGTGCCAGCAGCCCCGGGACTATGAACACTGAAGCTTTCTTT. This translates into CASSPGTMNTEAFF. V usage is TRBV14 and J usage is TRBJ1-1; maybe TRBD1 (5 bases). Trimming cost V 4 bases and J 0 bases, with 9 bases left between them. The CDR3 has 14 residues. CDR1 is SGHDN and CDR2 is FVKESK in the germline V gene.